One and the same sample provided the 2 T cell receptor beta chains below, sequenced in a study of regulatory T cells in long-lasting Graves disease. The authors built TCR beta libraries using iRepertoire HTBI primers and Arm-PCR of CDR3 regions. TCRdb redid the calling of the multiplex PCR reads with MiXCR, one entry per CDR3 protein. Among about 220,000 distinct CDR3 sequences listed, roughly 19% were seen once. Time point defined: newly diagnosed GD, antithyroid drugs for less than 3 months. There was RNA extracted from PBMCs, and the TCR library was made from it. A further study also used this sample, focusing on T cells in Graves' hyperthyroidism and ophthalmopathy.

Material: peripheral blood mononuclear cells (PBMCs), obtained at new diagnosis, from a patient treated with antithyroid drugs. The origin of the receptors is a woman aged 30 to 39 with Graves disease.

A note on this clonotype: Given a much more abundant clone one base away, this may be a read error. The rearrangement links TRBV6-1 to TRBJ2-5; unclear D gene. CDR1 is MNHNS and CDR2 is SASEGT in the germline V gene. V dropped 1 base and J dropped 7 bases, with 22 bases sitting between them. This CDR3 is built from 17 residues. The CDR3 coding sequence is TGTGCCAGCAGTGAAGTGGGATACTGGGGTGAAAGAAGGACCCAGTACTTC. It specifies CASSEVGYWGERRTQYF.

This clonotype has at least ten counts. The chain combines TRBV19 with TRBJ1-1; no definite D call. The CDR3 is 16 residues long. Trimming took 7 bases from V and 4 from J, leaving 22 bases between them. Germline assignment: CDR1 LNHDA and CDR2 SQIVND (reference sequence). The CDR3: CASTDWLARTITEAFF. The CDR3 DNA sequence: TGTGCCAGTACGGATTGGCTAGCCAGGACTATCACTGAAGCTTTCTTT.